The 10 T cell receptor beta chains given below trace back to one sample, sequenced in a study of neurological immune-mediated disorders. MiXCR, run by TCRdb on the 5' RACE reads, gives a single entry per CDR3 protein. The sample holds 85,000 to 100,000 distinct CDR3 sequences; about 3.8% are singletons and the top ten take 5% to 7.5%. The sample consisted of PBMCs. The receptors were gathered from a woman between 18 and 30 years old with multiple sclerosis.

This clonotype showed up many times. This chain connects TRBV3-1 to TRBJ2-1; 11 nucleotides match TRBD2. Looked up from germline, CDR1 is LGHDT and CDR2 is YNNKEL (reference sequence). This CDR3 comprises 15 residues. The trim removed 0 bases at V and 10 bases at J, leaving 5 bases unmatched. The CDR3 is CASSQDSGGAFEQFF. The CDR3 region has the DNA TGTGCCAGCAGCCAAGATAGCGGGGGGGCCTTCGAGCAGTTCTTC.

This clonotype was recorded a few times. The rearrangement uses TRBV20-1 and TRBJ1-6; D perhaps matches TRBD1 (5 bases). Germline V gene data show CDR1 as DFQATT and CDR2 as SNEGSKA (reference sequence). The CDR3 spans 14 residues. V dropped 0 bases and J dropped 12 bases, with 15 bases sitting between them. In nucleotides, the CDR3 is TGCAGTGCTAGAGACCCCGGGACCGAGGAACCCCTCCACTTT. Residues: CSARDPGTEEPLHF.

This clonotype was picked up many times. The chain recombines TRBV3-1 with TRBJ2-1; 7 bases are shared with TRBD2. This CDR3 is 17 amino acids long. With 1 base clipped from V and 5 bases from J, the junction kept 11 bases outside the gene matches. Looked up from germline, CDR1 is LGHDT and CDR2 is YNNKEL (reference sequence). CDR3 sequence (DNA): TGTGCCAGCAGCCAAGCTAGCGGTCAATCCTGGGACAATGAGCAGTTCTTC. Translating it yields CASSQASGQSWDNEQFF.

This clonotype was recorded many times. The chain joins TRBV5-1 to TRBJ2-1; a possible D gene is TRBD2 (6 bases). V shed 0 bases and J shed 2 bases, with 15 bases lying between them. This CDR3 spans 17 amino acids. Germline loops: CDR1 SGHRS, CDR2 YFSETQ. CDR3 in DNA: TGCGCCAGCAGCTTGGTAGGTGACGGGGGACCCTACAATGAGCAGTTCTTC. This sequence encodes CASSLVGDGGPYNEQFF.

This clonotype was seen at least ten times. The CDR3 region has the DNA TGTGCCAGCAGTTTCTTCTCAAATTCACCCCTCCACTTT. It is translated as CASSFFSNSPLHF. The chain links TRBV12-3 or TRBV12-4 to TRBJ1-6; no clear D gene. This CDR3 has 13 amino acids. Trimming left V 3 bases short and J 7 bases short, with 7 bases between.

This clonotype was seen more than once but under ten times. The genes are TRBV2 and TRBJ1-2; tentatively, D is TRBD1 (5 bases). From germline, CDR1 is SNHLY and CDR2 FYNNEI. The CDR3 runs 13 residues. V was trimmed by 4 bases and J by 3 bases, leaving 9 bases between them. CDR3 DNA: TGTGCCAGCAGTGCCGGGACCGACTATGGCTACACCTTC. This encodes CASSAGTDYGYTF.

This clonotype was picked up many times. The rearrangement joins TRBV5-1 to TRBJ2-3; D may correspond to TRBD1 or TRBD2 (5 bases each). The germline CDR1 and CDR2 sequences are SGHRS and YFSETQ. This CDR3 is 14 amino acids long. Trimming removed 5 bases from V and 0 bases from J, with 10 bases in between. CDR3 in DNA: TGCGCCAGCAGTGGGGACGGGAGCACAGATACGCAGTATTTT. It translates to CASSGDGSTDTQYF.

This clonotype was counted many times. The chain joins TRBV7-2 to TRBJ2-1; D is perhaps TRBD2 (6 bases). CDR1 and CDR2 (germline): SGHTA, FQGNSA. Trimming removed 5 bases from V and 2 bases from J, with 13 bases in between. This CDR3 spans 15 amino acids. The DNA for the CDR3 is TGTGCCAGCAGCCGAGGCCGGGAGCCCTACAATGAGCAGTTCTTC. This translates into CASSRGREPYNEQFF.

This clonotype was seen many times. The genes are TRBV20-1 and TRBJ1-3; D ambiguous. This CDR3 comprises 14 residues. Germline CDR1 reads DFQATT; CDR2 reads SNEGSKA (reference sequence). The V and J ends lost 5 bases and 0 bases respectively, with 11 bases between them. The CDR3 sequence is CSAQKQHSGNTIYF. The CDR3 DNA sequence: TGCAGTGCTCAGAAGCAACACTCTGGAAACACCATATATTTT.

The J gene is TRBJ2-5, the V gene TRBV5-1; 8 bases match TRBD1. Germline values: CDR1 SGHRS, CDR2 YFSETQ. The CDR3 contains 15 residues. With V trimmed by 4 bases and J by 1 base, 6 bases remained unmatched. This CDR3 reads CASSINTGGQETQYF. The CDR3 region has the DNA TGCGCCAGCAGCATAAACACAGGGGGCCAAGAGACCCAGTACTTC.